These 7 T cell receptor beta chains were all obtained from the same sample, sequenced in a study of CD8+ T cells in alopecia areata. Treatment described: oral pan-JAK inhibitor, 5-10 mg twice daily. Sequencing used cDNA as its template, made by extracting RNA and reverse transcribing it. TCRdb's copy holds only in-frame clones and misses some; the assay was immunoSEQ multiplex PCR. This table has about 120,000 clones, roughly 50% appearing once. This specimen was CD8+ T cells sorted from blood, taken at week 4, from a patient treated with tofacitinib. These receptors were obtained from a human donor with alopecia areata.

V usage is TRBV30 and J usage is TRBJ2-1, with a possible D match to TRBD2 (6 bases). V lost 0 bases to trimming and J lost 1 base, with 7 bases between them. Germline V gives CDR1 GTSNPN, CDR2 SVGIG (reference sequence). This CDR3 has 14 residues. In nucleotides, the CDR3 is TGTGCCTGGAGTGTCGGGACTTCCTACAATGAGCAGTTCTTC. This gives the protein CAWSVGTSYNEQFF.

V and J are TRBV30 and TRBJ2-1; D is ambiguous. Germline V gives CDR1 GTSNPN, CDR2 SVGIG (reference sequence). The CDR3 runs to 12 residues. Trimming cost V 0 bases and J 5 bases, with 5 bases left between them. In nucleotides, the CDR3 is TGTGCCTGGAGTGTGGTACACAATGAGCAGTTCTTC. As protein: CAWSVVHNEQFF.

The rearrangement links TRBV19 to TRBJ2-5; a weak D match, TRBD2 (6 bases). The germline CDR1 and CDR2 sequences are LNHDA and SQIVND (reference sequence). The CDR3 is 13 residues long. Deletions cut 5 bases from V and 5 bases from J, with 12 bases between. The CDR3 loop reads CASSRDSWETQYF. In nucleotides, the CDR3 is TGTGCCAGTAGTCGGGACTCCTGGGAGACCCAGTACTTC. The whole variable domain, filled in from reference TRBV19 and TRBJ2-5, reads DGGITQSPKYLFRKEGQNVTLSCEQNLNHDAMYWYRQDPGQGLRLIYYSQIVNDFQKGDIAEGYSVSREKKESFPLTVTSAQKNPTAFYLCASSRDSWETQYFGPGTRLLVL.

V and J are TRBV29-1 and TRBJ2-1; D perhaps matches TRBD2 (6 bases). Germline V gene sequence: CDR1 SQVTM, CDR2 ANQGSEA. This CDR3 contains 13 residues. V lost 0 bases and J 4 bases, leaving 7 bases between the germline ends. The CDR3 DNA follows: TGCAGCGTTGAAGATGGGGGGTACAATGAGCAGTTCTTC. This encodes CSVEDGGYNEQFF.

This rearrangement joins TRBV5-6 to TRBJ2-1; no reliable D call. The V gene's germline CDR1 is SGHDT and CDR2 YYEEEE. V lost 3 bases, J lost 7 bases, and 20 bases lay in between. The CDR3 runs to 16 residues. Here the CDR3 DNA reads TGTGCCAGCAGCTCACCTCCTATCGGCCCTCCGAATGAGCAGTTCTTC. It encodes CASSSPPIGPPNEQFF.

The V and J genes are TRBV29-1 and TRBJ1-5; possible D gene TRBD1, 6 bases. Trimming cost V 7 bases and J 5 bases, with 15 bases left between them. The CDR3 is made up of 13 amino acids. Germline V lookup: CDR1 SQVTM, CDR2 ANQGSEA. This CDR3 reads CSGKQGGDQPQHF. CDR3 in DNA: TGCAGCGGCAAACAGGGCGGGGATCAGCCCCAGCATTTT.

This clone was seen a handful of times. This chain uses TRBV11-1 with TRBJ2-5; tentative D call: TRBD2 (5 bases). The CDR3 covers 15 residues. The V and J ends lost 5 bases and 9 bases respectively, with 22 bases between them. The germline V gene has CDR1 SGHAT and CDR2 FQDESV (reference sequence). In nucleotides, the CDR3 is TGTGCCAGCAGCGCCACCTGGCACGGGATATCGGCCCAGTACTTC. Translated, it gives CASSATWHGISAQYF.